This T cell receptor (beta chain) was profiled in a study of blood T cell repertoires in COVID-19. As for the study in general: Sites in the United States, Italy and Spain provided acute and convalescent COVID-19 samples.

Per the authors' pipeline: Amplifying reference gene primers gave estimates of nucleated cell counts. Only in-frame clones appear in the TCRdb table, and some are missing; sequencing was by immunoSEQ multiplex PCR. V, J and clone size were drawn from that table, and D and trimming were deduced from the DNA. The sample yields nearly 250,000 clones, 85% seen once. Categorization into cohorts depended on clinical history that participants reported. V was cut by 4 bases and J by 6 bases, with 15 bases left in between. In germline, CDR1 is GTSNPN, CDR2 SVGIG (reference sequence). This CDR3 has 13 residues.

The origin of this receptor is a woman between 50 and 59 years old with acute COVID-19. The V and J genes are TRBV30 and TRBJ1-1; D is perhaps TRBD1 (5 bases). Sequencing input: PBMCs or T cells enriched from blood (not recorded which). The CDR3 sequence is CAWKPRGTSEAFF. DNA of the CDR3: TGTGCCTGGAAGCCTAGGGGTACCTCTGAAGCTTTCTTT.